Shown below are 28 T cell receptor beta chains from a single sample sequenced in a study of T-cell reconstitution after alpha-beta-depleted transplantation in children (dated by TCRdb to between 2015 and 2016). Library creation used PCR. The data were produced on an Illumina HiSeq 2500. To normalize quantification of the TCRbeta repertoire, the TCR libraries were built with molecular barcoding that relied on unique molecular identifiers. TCRdb handled the public reads itself, with Q25 trimming in fastp and clone calling in MiXCR, and kept productive beta chains. Each record represents a unique CDR3 protein, reported with the most common genes and DNA among its rows. This sample is represented by about 190,000 distinct CDR3 sequences; roughly 7.5% of them were singletons. About 2.9% of the sample comes from the top ten. The material sequenced was PBMCs from the stem cell graft donor, taken from the stem cell graft. These receptors came from a human donor who donated a stem cell graft to a child with Wiskott-Aldrich syndrome.

This clonotype showed up many times. This chain uses TRBV20-1 with TRBJ1-2; D call uncertain. The CDR3 totals 12 residues. Germline CDR1 is DFQATT and CDR2 is SNEGSKA (reference sequence). The V end was cut by 7 bases, the J end by 2 bases, with 11 bases between. CDR3 sequence (DNA): TGCAGTGTAAAGGACGGAAACTATGGCTACACCTTC. Translated: CSVKDGNYGYTF.

CDR3 amino acids: CASSTSVGAGDYEQYF. The CDR3 nucleotides read TGTGCCAGTTCAACCTCCGTGGGGGCTGGGGACTACGAGCAGTACTTC. The chain combines TRBV18 with TRBJ2-7; perhaps TRBD1 as D (6 bases). Germline assignment: CDR1 KGHSH and CDR2 LQKENI. The CDR3 has 16 residues. With 9 bases removed from V and 3 bases from J, the gap between germline ends came to 24 bases. The full variable domain, completed using reference TRBV18 and TRBJ2-7, is NAGVMQNPRHLVRRRGQEARLRCSPMKGHSHVYWYRQLPEEGLKFMVYLQKENIIDESGMPKERFSAEFPKEGPSILRIQQVVRGDSAAYFCASSTSVGAGDYEQYFGPGTRLTVT.

At least ten counts were recorded for this clonotype. This chain connects TRBV7-9 to TRBJ1-2; maybe TRBD1 (6 bases). V lost 5 bases and J lost 2, with 15 bases in between. The CDR3 runs 15 residues. Germline V gene sequence: CDR1 SEHNR, CDR2 FQNEAQ (reference sequence). The CDR3 bases are TGTGCCAGCAGCCCCCGACGTACAGGGAACTATGGCTACACCTTC. This gives the protein CASSPRRTGNYGYTF.

The table lists this clonotype with many counts. This rearrangement joins TRBV27 to TRBJ2-6; D ambiguous. Per germline, CDR1 MNHEY and CDR2 SMNVEV (reference sequence). The CDR3 extends over 14 amino acids. V was clipped by 4 bases and J by 0 bases, with 4 bases between them. CDR3 DNA: TGTGCCAGCAGTTCTCTCTCTGGGGCCAACGTCCTGACTTTC. It translates to CASSSLSGANVLTF.

In this sample, this clonotype turned up many times. The V gene is TRBV9, the J gene TRBJ1-2; TRBD1 matches at 7 bases. This CDR3 contains 13 residues. With 3 bases clipped from V and 8 bases from J, the junction kept 7 bases outside the gene matches. Germline V gene lookup returns CDR1 SGDLS and CDR2 YYNGEE. CDR3 bases: TGTGCCAGCAGCGGAGACAGGGTAGGGGGCTACACCTTC. It is translated as CASSGDRVGGYTF.

This clonotype was seen a few times. The chain recombines TRBV19 with TRBJ2-2, with 8 bases matching TRBD2. The CDR3 has 17 amino acids. Losses at the gene ends were 5 bases for V and 7 bases for J; bases not matched to a gene: 15. Germline V gene data show CDR1 as LNHDA and CDR2 as SQIVND (reference sequence). In DNA, the CDR3 is TGTGCCAGTAGTTCCCGGAGGGGAGCGGGAGCTCTCGGGGAGCTGTTTTTT. Amino acid sequence: CASSSRRGAGALGELFF.

The table lists this clonotype with a few counts. The rearrangement links TRBV5-6 to TRBJ2-3, with D unclear. The V gene lost 2 bases and the J gene lost 6 bases, with 7 bases spanning the gap. Germline CDR1 SGHDT, CDR2 YYEEEE. The CDR3 length is 12 residues. The CDR3 nucleotides are TGTGCCAGCAGCTTCCAGCACGATACGCAGTATTTT. Translated, it gives CASSFQHDTQYF.

This clonotype showed up many times. The chain recombines TRBV11-2 with TRBJ2-1, with TRBD1 as a possible D gene (5 bases). The V end was cut by 7 bases, the J end by 0 bases, with 13 bases between. In germline, CDR1 is SGHAT, CDR2 FQNNGV. The CDR3 extends over 15 amino acids. In nucleotides, the CDR3 is TGTGCCAGCACCCCTGACAGCGACTCCTACAATGAGCAGTTCTTC. It encodes CASTPDSDSYNEQFF.

In this sample, this clonotype turned up many times. The rearrangement joins TRBV29-1 to TRBJ1-2; TRBD1 might be the D (6 bases). The CDR3 is made up of 13 amino acids. CDR1 is SQVTM, CDR2 ANQGSEA, per germline. Deletions cut 3 bases from V and 4 bases from J, with 12 bases between. In DNA, the CDR3 is TGCAGCGTTGATGGCAGGGGCCGCTATGGCTACACCTTC. Translated, it gives CSVDGRGRYGYTF.

In this sample, this clonotype turned up many times. V and J are TRBV10-3 and TRBJ2-1; D tentatively reads TRBD1 or TRBD2 (5 bases each). CDR3 size: 13 residues. The V gene lost 4 bases and the J gene lost 12 bases, with 16 bases spanning the gap. Germline CDR1 is ENHRY and CDR2 is SYGVKD. The CDR3: CAISVTGNEGQFF. CDR3 nucleotides: TGTGCCATCAGTGTTACAGGAAATGAGGGGCAGTTCTTC.

The gene calls are TRBV5-1 and TRBJ2-3; D gene uncertain. V dropped 4 bases and J dropped 0 bases, with 9 bases sitting between them. The CDR3 is 14 residues long. The germline V gene encodes CDR1 SGHRS and CDR2 YFSETQ. The CDR3: CASSPRTSTDTQYF. The CDR3 DNA reads TGCGCCAGCAGCCCCCGGACCAGCACAGATACGCAGTATTTT.

This clonotype was recorded many times. This sequence joins TRBV5-1 and TRBJ1-4, with D uncertain. V gave up 1 base and J gave up 6 bases, with 10 bases separating them. The CDR3 is 14 amino acids. The germline V gene has CDR1 SGHRS and CDR2 YFSETQ. The CDR3 DNA sequence: TGCGCCAGCAGCTTGATCGGTGGGGATGAAAAACTGTTTTTT. Encoded protein: CASSLIGGDEKLFF.

Comment on this clonotype: At one boundary the junction diverges from the germline segment, which might be a read error. The chain recombines TRBV5-6 with TRBJ2-7, with D unresolved. Per the germline V gene, CDR1 is SGHDT and CDR2 is YYEEEE. The CDR3 sequence is 13 residues long. CDR3 coding DNA: TGTGCCATCAGCGCCGGGCTCCCCTGCGAGCAGTACTTC. Residues: CAISAGLPCEQYF.

J is TRBJ1-3 and V is TRBV18; no firm D call. The CDR3 sequence is 13 residues long. Trimming cost V 3 bases and J 4 bases, with 7 bases left between them. Germline-derived CDR1 and CDR2 are KGHSH and LQKENI. The CDR3 region has the DNA TGTGCCAGCTCACCTGCACCGGGAAACACCATATATTTT. It is translated as CASSPAPGNTIYF.

This clonotype was recorded at least ten times. This chain uses TRBV10-1 with TRBJ2-1; D is uncertain. This CDR3 is 15 amino acids long. Germline V gene data show CDR1 as WNHNN and CDR2 as SYGVQD (reference sequence). The germline V and J ends were trimmed by 4 bases and 0 bases, with 10 bases remaining between them. This chain's CDR3 is CASSVSSSSYNEQFF. The DNA of the CDR3 is TGCGCCAGCAGTGTATCGAGTAGCTCCTACAATGAGCAGTTCTTC.

This clonotype has a count of ten or more. The chain is built from TRBV29-1 and TRBJ1-1; D ambiguous. The V end lost 7 bases, the J end lost 1 base, and 13 bases lay between the germline ends. Germline V CDR1 and CDR2: SQVTM, ANQGSEA. The CDR3 has 13 amino acids. As DNA, the CDR3 is TGCAGCGCTGTGTTGGGCGGGAACACTGAAGCTTTCTTT. Its translation: CSAVLGGNTEAFF.

This clonotype appeared many times. V is TRBV5-1 and J is TRBJ2-7, with D perhaps matching TRBD1 (5 bases). The germline gives CDR1 SGHRS, CDR2 YFSETQ. The V end lost 0 bases, the J end lost 2 bases, and 12 bases lay between the germline ends. The CDR3 is 15 amino acids. CDR3 in DNA: TGCGCCAGCAGCTTGGAAACAGGTGGGGCCTACGAGCAGTACTTC. Translation gives CASSLETGGAYEQYF. The full variable domain, completed using reference TRBV5-1 and TRBJ2-7, is KAGVTQTPRYLIKTRGQQVTLSCSPISGHRSVSWYQQTPGQGLQFLFEYFSETQRNKGNFPGRFSGRQFSNSRSEMNVSTLELGDSALYLCASSLETGGAYEQYFGPGTRLTVT.

This clonotype was detected many times. V gene TRBV20-1 combines with J gene TRBJ1-1; D remains ambiguous. The CDR3 consists of 14 residues. Between the trimmed V and J ends, which lost 4 bases and 4 bases, there was a span of 16 bases. The germline CDR1 and CDR2 sequences are DFQATT and SNEGSKA (reference sequence). The CDR3 loop reads CSAKPYRDSTEAFF. The CDR3 DNA follows: TGCAGTGCTAAGCCGTACAGAGATTCCACTGAAGCTTTCTTT.

This clonotype was seen a few times. The genes are TRBV5-1 and TRBJ1-1; the D gene is possibly TRBD1 (5 bases). This CDR3 has 14 amino acids. Germline V gene lookup returns CDR1 SGHRS and CDR2 YFSETQ. Trimming cost V 0 bases and J 2 bases, with 8 bases left between them. The CDR3 spells CASSLGQSNTEAFF. DNA of the CDR3: TGCGCCAGCAGCTTGGGACAGAGTAACACTGAAGCTTTCTTT.

This clonotype came up many times. The chain employs TRBV20-1 and TRBJ1-2, with 8 bases lining up with TRBD1. Germline CDR1 DFQATT, CDR2 SNEGSKA (reference sequence). The V gene end was trimmed by 6 bases and the J gene end by 0 bases; junction bases not matched to a gene: 9. The CDR3 has 15 amino acids. The CDR3 loop is CSARDQGATNYGYTF. The DNA for the CDR3 is TGCAGTGCCCGAGACCAGGGGGCCACTAACTATGGCTACACCTTC.

CDR3 sequence (DNA): TGCGCCAGCAGCTTCGGGGGGATTAGCACAGATACGCAGTATTTT. Protein: CASSFGGISTDTQYF. The gene calls are TRBV5-1 and TRBJ2-3; 7 bases fit TRBD2. The J segment lost 0 bases and the V segment lost 2 bases, leaving 3 bases of the junction unmatched. The germline gives CDR1 SGHRS, CDR2 YFSETQ. This CDR3 has 15 amino acids.

The chain joins TRBV1 to TRBJ2-1; the table's TRBD2 call for D was not verified on the DNA. TRBV1 is termed a pseudogene. The CDR3 spans 17 residues. In DNA, the CDR3 is TGCACCAGCAGCCAAGATCTGAGACTAGCGGAGTGCATTGGGCAGTTCTTC. It yields the protein CTSSQDLRLAECIGQFF.

This sequence joins TRBV24-1 and TRBJ1-5; maybe TRBD1 (5 bases). Per the germline V gene, CDR1 is KGHDR and CDR2 is SFDVKD. This CDR3 region has 13 residues. Between the trimmed V and J ends, which lost 5 bases and 6 bases, there was a span of 10 bases. The CDR3 spells CATSAAGLQPQHF. In nucleotides, the CDR3 is TGTGCCACCAGTGCGGCAGGGCTTCAGCCCCAGCATTTT.

This clonotype was seen ten or more times. For the CDR3, the DNA is TGTGCCAGCAGGCCCGGGACAGTAGCCACAGATACGCAGTATTTT. Amino acid sequence: CASRPGTVATDTQYF. The V and J genes are TRBV12-3 or TRBV12-4 and TRBJ2-3, with TRBD1 matching over 7 bases. The CDR3 sequence is 15 residues long. V shed 6 bases and J 2 bases; nucleotides not matched to a gene: 8.

This clonotype has more than one count but fewer than ten. The V call is TRBV11-1, the J call TRBJ2-3; perhaps TRBD1 as D (6 bases). This CDR3 is built from 17 residues. Germline V gene lookup returns CDR1 SGHAT and CDR2 FQDESV (reference sequence). The germline V and J ends were trimmed by 2 bases and 3 bases, with 18 bases remaining between them. CDR3 loop: CASSLRDNFWRTDTQYF. The DNA of the CDR3 is TGTGCCAGCAGCTTACGGGACAACTTTTGGAGGACAGATACGCAGTATTTT.

The rearrangement uses TRBV7-2 and TRBJ2-5, with 11 bases fitting TRBD1. Trimming at V came to 5 bases and at J to 13 bases, leaving 15 bases not matched to a gene. This CDR3 comprises 15 residues. In germline, CDR1 is SGHTA, CDR2 FQGNSA. The CDR3 nucleotides are TGTGCCAGCAGCCCCTCGCTAGGACAGGGGGCGCTTCCGTACTTC. Translation: CASSPSLGQGALPYF.

With regard to this clonotype: One base away lies a much larger clone, so this may be a sequencing read error. J is TRBJ2-7 and V is TRBV30; the match to TRBD2 covers 8 bases. Unmatched junction bases numbered 7, after V lost 7 bases and J lost 2 bases. The CDR3 consists of 13 residues. Germline loops: CDR1 GTSNPN, CDR2 SVGIG (reference sequence). CDR3 nucleotides: TGTGCCTTTAACACGGGACTAGCCTACGAGCAGTACTTC. Protein sequence: CAFNTGLAYEQYF. Full variable domain (rest looked up from reference TRBV30 and TRBJ2-7): SQTIHQWPATLVQPVGSPLSLECTVEGTSNPNLYWYRQAAGRGLQLLFYSVGIGQISSEVPQNLSASRPQDRQFILSSKKLLLSDSGFYLCAFNTGLAYEQYFGPGTRLTVT.

This clonotype was detected ten times or more. The chain employs TRBV5-5 and TRBJ2-1, with D possibly being TRBD1 (5 bases). V was cut by 4 bases and J by 0 bases, with 11 bases left in between. CDR1 SGHKS and CDR2 YYEKEE come from the germline V gene (reference sequence). The CDR3 runs to 15 residues. CDR3 DNA sequence: TGTGCCAGCAGCCTACAGGTTAGCTCCTACAATGAGCAGTTCTTC. It encodes CASSLQVSSYNEQFF. Looking up the rest from reference TRBV5-5 and TRBJ2-1 gives the full variable domain: DAGVTQSPTHLIKTRGQQVTLRCSPISGHKSVSWYQQVLGQGPQFIFQYYEKEERGRGNFPDRFSARQFPNYSSELNVNALLLGDSALYLCASSLQVSSYNEQFFGPGTRLTVL.